This TCR beta chain was sequenced during a study of T cell clonotyping in hematopoietic cell transplantation. Study-wide results and limits: Without cell sorting, CD4 versus CD8 contributions remain unresolved. Recipient TCR diversity dropped after transplant; expanded clonotypes rose from day 30 to 180.

Trimming stripped 0 bases from V and 6 bases from J, with 14 bases between. Looked up from germline, CDR1 is LGHNA and CDR2 is YNFKEQ. The CDR3 totals 16 residues. In regard to this clone: Its matching antigen is unknown.

The table came from immunoSEQ multiplex PCR; TCRdb's copy has only in-frame clones and leaves some out. This sample carries 15,000 to 20,000 clones, 70% to 85% of them seen once, and the ten largest clones take roughly 15%. Sequencing was done on a sample of peripheral blood mononuclear cells. This chain connects TRBV4-2 to TRBJ1-4, with D unclear. This clonotype was obtained from a man aged 60 to 75 in good health. Some clones in this sample may be carry-over from other donors' samples. CDR3 bases: TGTGCCAGCAGCCAAGATTTCGGGGTAGGGTATGAAAAACTGTTTTTT. It is translated as CASSQDFGVGYEKLFF.